The clone carrying this TCR beta chain was counted between two and nine times. No antigen is known for it. V shed 6 bases and J shed 3 bases, with 12 bases lying between them. The V gene's germline CDR1 is MNHEY and CDR2 SMNVEV (reference sequence). This CDR3 region has 13 residues. The planned depth of sequencing spanned 1 in 200,000 to 1 in 1 million T cells. Clones were sequenced by immunoSEQ multiplex PCR, and TCRdb holds only the in-frame ones, with some missing. The sample shows thousands of clones, 65% to 80% of them seen only once. The data were obtained in a study of cytotoxic CD8 clonotypes in ibrutinib-treated CLL. Study background: On average, more than 80,000 productive rearrangements and about 280,000 productive templates per sample. Findings and limits, study-wide: Increased clonality at ibrutinib response gave way to a return toward baseline at progression.

Sequencing was performed on PBMCs, taken before ibrutinib treatment. The TCR comes from a human donor with chronic lymphocytic leukemia. The chain couples TRBV27 to TRBJ2-7; possible D gene TRBD2, 6 bases. Here the CDR3 reads CASRDPGVYEQYF. As DNA, the CDR3 is TGTGCCAGCAGAGACCCGGGGGTCTACGAGCAGTACTTC.